This passage covers 26 T cell receptor beta chains from one sample sequenced in a study of resident and recirculating memory T cells in vitiligo. Profiled with immunoSEQ multiplex PCR; TCRdb holds only in-frame clones, not every one. The sample records 72,000 or so clones, just over 90% being singletons. Sequences were obtained from blood. The receptors here all came from a male donor with vitiligo.

The chain carries TRBV7-8 and TRBJ1-5; D perhaps matches TRBD1 (5 bases). The CDR3 covers 15 residues. Per germline, CDR1 SGHVS and CDR2 FQNEAQ. The ends were cut back, 5 bases at V and 4 bases at J, with 15 bases in the middle. CDR3: CASSPASRANQPQHF. The CDR3, as DNA: TGTGCCAGCAGCCCAGCGTCCAGGGCAAATCAGCCCCAGCATTTT.

This clone turned up a few times. V usage is TRBV7-9 and J usage is TRBJ2-4, with 7 bases that match TRBD1. This CDR3 contains 17 residues. V gave up 3 bases and J gave up 0 bases; unmatched junction bases: 8. The germline V gene has CDR1 SEHNR and CDR2 FQNEAQ (reference sequence). The CDR3 is CASSFIQGPIAKNIQYF. The DNA of the CDR3 is TGTGCCAGCAGCTTTATACAGGGGCCTATAGCCAAAAACATTCAGTACTTC. Full variable domain (outside the CDR3, taken from reference TRBV7-9 and TRBJ2-4): DTGVSQNPRHKITKRGQNVTFRCDPISEHNRLYWYRQTLGQGPEFLTYFQNEAQLEKSRLLSDRFSAERPKGSFSTLEIQRTEQGDSAMYLCASSFIQGPIAKNIQYFGAGTRLSVL.

CDR3 nucleotides: TGTGCCAGCAGCCAAGCGCCTTCAGGGGCAAGAAGGTCCTACGAGCAGTACTTC. Its translation is CASSQAPSGARRSYEQYF. V usage is TRBV4-2 and J usage is TRBJ2-7, with a weak D call TRBD1 (6 bases). The CDR3 length is 18 residues. With 1 base removed from V and 1 base from J, the gap between germline ends came to 20 bases. Looked up from germline, CDR1 is LGHNA and CDR2 is YNFKEQ.

This clone was observed a few times. The gene calls are TRBV13 and TRBJ1-3, with unresolved D. This CDR3 is built from 14 residues. The germline V gene encodes CDR1 PRHDT and CDR2 FYEKMQ (reference sequence). Trimming shortened V by 0 bases and J by 2 bases, and 5 bases separated the two germline ends. The CDR3 DNA reads TGTGCCAGCAGCTTAGGCAGGACTGGAAACACCATATATTTT. As protein: CASSLGRTGNTIYF.

The chain is built from TRBV11-3 and TRBJ2-7; TRBD2 matches at 13 bases. V trimming: 0 bases; J trimming: 6 bases; junction bases outside the gene matches: 11. CDR1 and CDR2 from the germline V gene are SGHNT and YENEEA. The CDR3 consists of 18 residues. The CDR3 region has the DNA TGTGCCAGCAGCTTAGAGCTGGGGATACTAGCGGGAGGGCCCGAGCAGTACTTC. It is translated as CASSLELGILAGGPEQYF. Combining the CDR3 with reference TRBV11-3 and TRBJ2-7 gives the whole variable domain EAGVVQSPRYKIIEKKQPVAFWCNPISGHNTLYWYLQNLGQGPELLIRYENEEAVDDSQLPKDRFSAERLKGVDSTLKIQPAELGDSAVYLCASSLELGILAGGPEQYFGPGTRLTVT.

V is TRBV7-9 and J is TRBJ2-3, with 9 bases fitting TRBD1. V shed 5 bases, J shed 0 bases, and the junction held 3 bases outside the gene matches. The CDR3 covers 15 residues. Germline V gives CDR1 SEHNR, CDR2 FQNEAQ (reference sequence). In DNA, the CDR3 is TGTGCCAGCAGCCGGACAGGGGCCAGCACAGATACGCAGTATTTT. Amino acid sequence: CASSRTGASTDTQYF.

The CDR3 DNA is TGTGCCAGCACCCCGACAGGGGGGCCTTCCACCTACAATGAGCAGTTCTTC. It encodes CASTPTGGPSTYNEQFF. The chain employs TRBV28 and TRBJ2-1; TRBD1 matches at 9 bases. This CDR3 is 17 amino acids long. Germline values: CDR1 MDHEN, CDR2 SYDVKM. The trim removed 7 bases at V and 2 bases at J, leaving 12 bases unmatched.

V gene TRBV9 combines with J gene TRBJ2-3; 7 bases align to TRBD2. Germline lookup yields CDR1 SGDLS and CDR2 YYNGEE. Unmatched junction bases numbered 8, after V lost 0 bases and J lost 4 bases. The CDR3 contains 16 residues. The CDR3 sequence is CASSVAPGLSSDTQYF. The CDR3 region has the DNA TGTGCCAGCAGCGTAGCCCCGGGACTAAGCTCAGATACGCAGTATTTT.

The chain combines TRBV7-9 with TRBJ2-7, with 10 bases lining up with TRBD1. This CDR3 is built from 17 residues. The junction had 12 bases not matched to a gene; V was cut back by 3 bases and J by 4 bases. The germline V gene encodes CDR1 SEHNR and CDR2 FQNEAQ (reference sequence). Here the CDR3 reads CASSLNSPGQGRYEQYF. In nucleotides, the CDR3 is TGTGCCAGCAGCTTGAATTCGCCGGGACAGGGGAGATACGAGCAGTACTTC.

The chain links TRBV7-9 to TRBJ2-5; D is ambiguous. Looked up from germline, CDR1 is SEHNR and CDR2 is FQNEAQ (reference sequence). Trimming left V 5 bases short and J 5 bases short, with 12 bases between. This CDR3 has 13 residues. This CDR3 is CASSAPRYETQYF. In nucleotides, the CDR3 is TGTGCCAGCAGCGCCCCTAGATATGAGACCCAGTACTTC.

The chain carries TRBV9 and TRBJ1-2, with D maybe TRBD1 (5 bases). The V gene lost 0 bases and the J gene lost 8 bases, with 11 bases spanning the gap. Germline assignment: CDR1 SGDLS and CDR2 YYNGEE. The CDR3 is 13 residues long. The CDR3: CASSVDWRDGYTF. The CDR3 DNA reads TGTGCCAGCAGCGTAGATTGGAGGGACGGCTACACCTTC.

This rearrangement joins TRBV2 to TRBJ2-2; 12 nucleotides match TRBD2. Germline CDR1 is SNHLY and CDR2 is FYNNEI. Trimming at V came to 7 bases and at J to 2 bases, leaving 2 bases not matched to a gene. CDR3 length equals 15 residues. The CDR3 bases are TGTGCCAGCAACGGACTAGCGGGAAACACCGGGGAGCTGTTTTTT. As protein: CASNGLAGNTGELFF.

J is TRBJ1-6 and V is TRBV9, with TRBD1 as a possible D gene (5 bases). The CDR3 loop spans 15 amino acids. The V end lost 4 bases, the J end lost 10 bases, and 18 bases lay between the germline ends. Germline V gene sequence: CDR1 SGDLS, CDR2 YYNGEE. The CDR3 bases are TGTGCCAGCAGCACTGCTTCCTCAGCAGGGTCACCCCTCCACTTT. Translating it yields CASSTASSAGSPLHF.

This clone showed up just once. The chain is built from TRBV28 and TRBJ2-7; 9 bases fit TRBD2. CDR1 is MDHEN and CDR2 is SYDVKM in the germline V gene. The CDR3 extends over 15 amino acids. V lost 3 bases to trimming and J lost 0 bases; unmatched junction nucleotides: 3. CDR3 sequence: CASSFRLADSYEQYF. The CDR3 region has the DNA TGTGCCAGCAGTTTTAGACTAGCGGACTCCTACGAGCAGTACTTC.

This clone appeared a few times. This chain uses TRBV1 with TRBJ2-7; TRBD1 reflects the table's D call only, with no check against the DNA. TRBV1 is recorded as a pseudogene. This CDR3 comprises 17 residues. CDR3 coding DNA: TGCACCAGCAGCCCGAACCCGGGACAGGGTTTTCTCTACGAGCAGTACTTC. Encoded protein: CTSSPNPGQGFLYEQYF.

Here the CDR3 DNA reads TGTGCCAGCAGTCCCACAGGGGCATGGAATCAGCCCCAGCATTTT. This gives the protein CASSPTGAWNQPQHF. This chain connects TRBV28 to TRBJ1-5, with 7 bases matching TRBD1. CDR1 and CDR2 (germline): MDHEN, SYDVKM. V lost 5 bases to trimming and J lost 4 bases; unmatched junction nucleotides: 8. The CDR3 extends over 15 amino acids.

This clone appeared a single time. The chain has TRBV5-1 and TRBJ2-7, with TRBD1 matching 7 bases. Trimming took 4 bases from V and 5 from J; bases not matched to a gene: 9. Germline values: CDR1 SGHRS, CDR2 YFSETQ. The CDR3 length is 14 residues. The CDR3 nucleotides read TGCGCCAGCAGCCCTCAGGGGGTGAGGGACGAGCAGTACTTC. The encoded protein is CASSPQGVRDEQYF. Combining the CDR3 with reference TRBV5-1 and TRBJ2-7 gives the whole variable domain KAGVTQTPRYLIKTRGQQVTLSCSPISGHRSVSWYQQTPGQGLQFLFEYFSETQRNKGNFPGRFSGRQFSNSRSEMNVSTLELGDSALYLCASSPQGVRDEQYFGPGTRLTVT.

V is TRBV9 and J is TRBJ2-7, with a weak D call TRBD1 (5 bases). V was shortened by 0 bases and J by 3 bases, with 10 bases between the two germline ends. This CDR3 has 14 amino acids. CDR1 SGDLS and CDR2 YYNGEE come from the germline V gene. The CDR3: CASSVGPGNYEQYF. In DNA, the CDR3 is TGTGCCAGCAGCGTAGGACCAGGGAACTACGAGCAGTACTTC.

The V gene is TRBV28, the J gene TRBJ1-5, with D uncertain. The V gene's germline CDR1 is MDHEN and CDR2 SYDVKM. Deletions cut 3 bases from V and 4 bases from J, with 13 bases between. CDR3 length equals 15 residues. CDR3 sequence: CASSLVSPENQPQHF. CDR3 nucleotides: TGTGCCAGCAGTTTGGTTAGTCCTGAAAATCAGCCCCAGCATTTT.

This clone was seen a single time. The rearrangement uses TRBV4-2 and TRBJ2-1, with 10 bases that match TRBD2. The CDR3 spans 17 residues. CDR1 is LGHNA and CDR2 is YNFKEQ in the germline V gene. V was pared by 0 bases and J by 4 bases, with 6 bases of the junction left unmatched. CDR3 nucleotides: TGTGCCAGCAGCCAAGATTACGGGACTAGCGCATACAATGAGCAGTTCTTC. It yields the protein CASSQDYGTSAYNEQFF.

The chain joins TRBV7-7 to TRBJ2-5, with D hard to call. The germline V gene encodes CDR1 SSHAT and CDR2 FNYEAQ (reference sequence). Between the trimmed V and J ends, which lost 1 base and 4 bases, there was a span of 13 bases. The CDR3 length is 15 residues. In nucleotides, the CDR3 is TGTGCCAGCAGCTTAGGTCAGGCGACCGGAGAGACCCAGTACTTC. This gives the protein CASSLGQATGETQYF.

The CDR3 nucleotides read TGTGCCAGCAGCGTAGGTCTTGGGGGGAGGCAAGAGACCCAGTACTTC. As protein: CASSVGLGGRQETQYF. The chain employs TRBV9 and TRBJ2-5; D perhaps matches TRBD2 (6 bases). The CDR3 contains 16 residues. Looked up from germline, CDR1 is SGDLS and CDR2 is YYNGEE. Trimming pared 0 bases from V and 2 bases from J, leaving 14 bases between.

The CDR3 protein is CASSSYRRGTDEAFF. The DNA for the CDR3 is TGTGCCAGCAGCTCGTATAGGAGGGGGACAGATGAAGCTTTCTTT. The chain couples TRBV7-8 to TRBJ1-1; 7 bases line up with TRBD1. CDR1 and CDR2 from the germline V gene are SGHVS and FQNEAQ. After removal of 4 bases from V and 7 bases from J, the junction contained 12 bases not matched to a gene. The CDR3 has 15 amino acids.

The chain carries TRBV7-8 and TRBJ2-5; a possible D gene is TRBD2 (6 bases). The J call may be mistaken, given a closer DNA end match to TRBJ2-7. Germline CDR1 and CDR2: SGHVS and FQNEAQ. The CDR3 loop spans 16 amino acids. The CDR3 loop is CASSLGWRGPSYEQYF. The CDR3, as DNA: TGTGCCAGCAGCTTAGGGTGGCGGGGACCCTCCTACGAGCAGTACTTC.

The chain employs TRBV4-1 and TRBJ2-1; 13 nucleotides align to TRBD2. V lost 5 bases to trimming and J lost 8 bases; unmatched junction nucleotides: 9. The germline V gene encodes CDR1 MGHRA and CDR2 YSYEKL. This CDR3 spans 16 amino acids. CDR3 protein: CASSSGTSGAGDEQFF. The CDR3 region has the DNA TGCGCCAGCAGCTCCGGGACTAGCGGGGCGGGCGATGAGCAGTTCTTC.

In this sample, this clone turned up a few times. V and J are TRBV7-6 and TRBJ2-5, with D tentatively TRBD1 (5 bases). Trimming pared 5 bases from V and 1 base from J, leaving 14 bases between. This CDR3 is 15 amino acids long. CDR1 SGHVS and CDR2 FNYEAQ come from the germline V gene. CDR3: CASSQNQGRQETQYF. The DNA for the CDR3 is TGTGCCAGCAGCCAAAATCAGGGTCGCCAAGAGACCCAGTACTTC.